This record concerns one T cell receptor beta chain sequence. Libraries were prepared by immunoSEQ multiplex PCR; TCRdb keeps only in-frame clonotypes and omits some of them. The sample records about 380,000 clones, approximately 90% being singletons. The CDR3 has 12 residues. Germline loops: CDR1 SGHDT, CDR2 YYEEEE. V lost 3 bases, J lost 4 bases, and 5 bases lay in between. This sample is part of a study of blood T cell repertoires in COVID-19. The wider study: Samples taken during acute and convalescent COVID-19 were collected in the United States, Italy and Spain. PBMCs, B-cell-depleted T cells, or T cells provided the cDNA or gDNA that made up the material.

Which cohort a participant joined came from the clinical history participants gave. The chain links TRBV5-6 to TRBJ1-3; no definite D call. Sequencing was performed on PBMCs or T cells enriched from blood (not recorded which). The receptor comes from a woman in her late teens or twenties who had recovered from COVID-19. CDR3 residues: CASSSGGNTIYF. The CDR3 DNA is TGTGCCAGCAGCTCGGGAGGAAACACCATATATTTT. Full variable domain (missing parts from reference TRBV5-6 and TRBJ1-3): DAGVTQSPTHLIKTRGQQVTLRCSPKSGHDTVSWYQQALGQGPQFIFQYYEEEERQRGNFPDRFSGHQFPNYSSELNVNALLLGDSALYLCASSSGGNTIYFGEGSWLTVV.